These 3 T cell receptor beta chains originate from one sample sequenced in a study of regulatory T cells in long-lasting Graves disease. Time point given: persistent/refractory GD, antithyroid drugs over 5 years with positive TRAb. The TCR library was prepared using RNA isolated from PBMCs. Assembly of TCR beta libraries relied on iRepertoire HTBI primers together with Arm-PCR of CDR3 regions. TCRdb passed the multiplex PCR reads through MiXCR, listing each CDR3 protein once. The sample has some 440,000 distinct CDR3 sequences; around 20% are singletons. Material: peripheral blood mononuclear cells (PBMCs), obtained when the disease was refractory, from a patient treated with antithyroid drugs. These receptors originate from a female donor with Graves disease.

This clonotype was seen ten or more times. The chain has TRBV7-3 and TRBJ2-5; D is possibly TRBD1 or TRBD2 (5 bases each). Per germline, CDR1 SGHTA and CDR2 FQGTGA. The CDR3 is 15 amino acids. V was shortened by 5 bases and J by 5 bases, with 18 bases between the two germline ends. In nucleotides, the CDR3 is TGTGCCAGCAGCCTGGGGGTGGATCCTAGTGAGACCCAGTACTTC. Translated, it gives CASSLGVDPSETQYF.

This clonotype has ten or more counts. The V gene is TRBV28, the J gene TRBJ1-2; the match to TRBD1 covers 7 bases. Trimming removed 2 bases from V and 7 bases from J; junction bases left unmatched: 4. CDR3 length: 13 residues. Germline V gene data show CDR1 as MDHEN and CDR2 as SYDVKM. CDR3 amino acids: CASSLGQVRGYTF. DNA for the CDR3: TGTGCCAGCAGTTTAGGACAGGTCCGTGGCTACACCTTC.

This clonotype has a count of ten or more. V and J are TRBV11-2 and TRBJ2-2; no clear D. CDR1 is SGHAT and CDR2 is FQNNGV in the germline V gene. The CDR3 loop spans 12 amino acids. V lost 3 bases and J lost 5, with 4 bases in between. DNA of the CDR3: TGTGCCAGCAGCTTCCCGACCGGGGAGCTGTTTTTT. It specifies CASSFPTGELFF.